These 20 T cell receptor beta chains were all obtained from the same sample, sequenced in a study of cytomegalovirus exposure and HLA in healthy donors. In the PCR, 60 Vbeta and 13 Jbeta primers were used. Profiling relied on immunoSEQ multiplex PCR, and the TCRdb table lists in-frame clones only, not all of them. The sample gives 14,000 or so clones, around 60% of which show up once; approximately 17% is in the top ten. Sequenced input: PBMCs. These receptors all stem from a woman between 50 and 59 years old in good health and CMV-seropositive.

This clone was seen a single time. The V and J genes are TRBV11-2 and TRBJ1-1, with TRBD1 identical over 10 bases. The CDR3 has 15 residues. Germline trimming cut 5 bases from V and 5 bases from J; bases unmatched to any gene: 8. Germline V lookup: CDR1 SGHAT, CDR2 FQNNGV. CDR3 nucleotide sequence: TGTGCCAGCAGCCCATTTGGGACAGGGGTTACTGAAGCTTTCTTT. It specifies CASSPFGTGVTEAFF. Full variable domain (remainder filled in from reference TRBV11-2 and TRBJ1-1): EAGVAQSPRYKIIEKRQSVAFWCNPISGHATLYWYQQILGQGPKLLIQFQNNGVVDDSQLPKDRFSAERLKGVDSTLKIQPAKLEDSAVYLCASSPFGTGVTEAFFGQGTRLTVV.

This clone has just a few counts. This sequence joins TRBV6-5 and TRBJ2-1, with TRBD1 as a possible D gene (6 bases). V lost 6 bases, J lost 1 base, and 10 bases lay in between. This CDR3 contains 14 residues. The germline CDR1 and CDR2 sequences are MNHEY and SVGAGI. In DNA, the CDR3 is TGTGCCAGCAGACCCCAGGGGTCCTACAATGAGCAGTTCTTC. This codes for CASRPQGSYNEQFF.

This clone was counted only a few times. The chain employs TRBV10-3 and TRBJ1-5; TRBD1 aligns across 9 bases. CDR3 size: 14 residues. V lost 11 bases to trimming and J lost 7 bases; unmatched junction nucleotides: 12. Germline V gene lookup returns CDR1 ENHRY and CDR2 SYGVKD. The CDR3 coding sequence is TGTGCCTCCAGTGGGGGACAGGGCGGACAGCCCCAGCATTTT. Its protein is CASSGGQGGQPQHF.

This clone was counted a single time. CDR3 sequence: CSGRQGQETQYF. CDR3 bases: TGCAGCGGCCGACAGGGACAAGAGACCCAGTACTTC. This chain uses TRBV29-1 with TRBJ2-5; 7 positions match TRBD1. The CDR3 is 12 residues long. Germline loops: CDR1 SQVTM, CDR2 ANQGSEA. V lost 7 bases to trimming and J lost 2 bases; unmatched junction nucleotides: 4.

This clone was seen a few times. The chain links TRBV6-6 to TRBJ2-1, with a weak D call TRBD2 (6 bases). V lost 6 bases and J 6 bases, leaving 18 bases between the germline ends. CDR1 is MNHNY and CDR2 is SVGAGI in the germline V gene (reference sequence). The CDR3 spans 15 residues. For the CDR3, the DNA is TGTGCCAGCAGACCCCTGCGGGGAGAAGGCAATGAGCAGTTCTTC. Its translation is CASRPLRGEGNEQFF.

The chain carries TRBV29-1 and TRBJ2-2, with D maybe TRBD2 (6 bases). Trimming stripped 4 bases from V and 1 base from J, with 13 bases between. From germline, CDR1 is SQVTM and CDR2 ANQGSEA. The CDR3 sequence is 15 residues long. The CDR3 nucleotides read TGCAGCGTTGGCGGTCATAGCGGGAACACCGGGGAGCTGTTTTTT. Protein product: CSVGGHSGNTGELFF.

The chain uses TRBV30 and TRBJ1-5; D unresolved. CDR1 is GTSNPN, CDR2 SVGIG, per germline (reference sequence). The V end lost 1 base, the J end lost 0 bases, and 4 bases lay between the germline ends. The CDR3 runs to 13 residues. For the CDR3, the DNA is TGTGCCTGGAGTGAGAGTAGCAATCAGCCCCAGCATTTT. It is translated as CAWSESSNQPQHF.

The V and J genes are TRBV15 and TRBJ2-7; the match to TRBD1 covers 9 bases. Trimming took 5 bases from V and 7 from J; bases not matched to a gene: 3. Germline V gene lookup returns CDR1 LNHNV and CDR2 YYDKDF (reference sequence). The CDR3 is 12 residues long. Written as DNA, the CDR3 is TGTGCCACCAGCGACAGGGGGGTTGAGCAGTACTTC. It is translated as CATSDRGVEQYF.

The chain joins TRBV6-5 to TRBJ1-5; 7 bases are a match to TRBD1. Germline V gene lookup returns CDR1 MNHEY and CDR2 SVGAGI. The ends lost 6 bases at V and 6 bases at J; junction bases unmatched: 11. The CDR3 loop spans 15 amino acids. This chain's CDR3 is CASSSVRGHSQPQHF. CDR3 DNA: TGTGCCAGCAGCTCCGTTAGGGGGCACAGTCAGCCCCAGCATTTT.

J is TRBJ1-2 and V is TRBV7-2; 7 positions agree with TRBD1. Germline values: CDR1 SGHTA, CDR2 FQGNSA. The CDR3 spans 13 residues. The V gene end was trimmed by 3 bases and the J gene end by 8 bases; junction bases not matched to a gene: 6. This CDR3 reads CASSFLTGKGYTF. The DNA for the CDR3 is TGTGCCAGCAGCTTCCTGACAGGGAAAGGCTACACCTTC.

This rearrangement joins TRBV29-1 to TRBJ1-4; TRBD1 matches 7 bases. V dropped 1 base and J dropped 3; count of bases not matched to a gene: 5. Germline CDR1 is SQVTM and CDR2 is ANQGSEA. The CDR3 spans 15 residues. CDR3 protein: CSVEGRDSSNEKLFF. The CDR3 DNA sequence: TGCAGCGTTGAAGGCCGGGACAGTTCTAATGAAAAACTGTTTTTT.

The gene calls are TRBV29-1 and TRBJ2-7; maybe TRBD2 (5 bases). V lost 5 bases to trimming and J lost 4 bases, with 9 bases between them. This CDR3 spans 11 amino acids. The germline V gene encodes CDR1 SQVTM and CDR2 ANQGSEA. DNA for the CDR3: TGCAGCGTTACCCGGGGTTACGAGCAGTACTTC. This encodes CSVTRGYEQYF.

The V and J genes are TRBV29-1 and TRBJ1-2, with a tentative D call TRBD1 (5 bases). V was trimmed by 6 bases and J by 2 bases, leaving 22 bases between them. This CDR3 spans 16 amino acids. Germline CDR1 and CDR2: SQVTM and ANQGSEA. CDR3 in amino acids: CSVPGRTQAGNYGYTF. The DNA for the CDR3 is TGCAGCGTCCCGGGGAGGACACAAGCAGGAAACTATGGCTACACCTTC. The full variable domain, in which reference TRBV29-1 and TRBJ1-2 provide the parts outside the CDR3, is SAVISQKPSRDICQRGTSLTIQCQVDSQVTMMFWYRQQPGQSLTLIATANQGSEATYESGFVIDKFPISRPNLTFSTLTVSNMSPEDSSIYLCSVPGRTQAGNYGYTFGSGTRLTVV.

J is TRBJ1-5 and V is TRBV6-6; 8 bases are a match to TRBD1. In germline, CDR1 is MNHNY, CDR2 SVGAGI (reference sequence). After removal of 8 bases from V and 5 bases from J, the junction contained 11 bases not matched to a gene. The CDR3 loop spans 15 amino acids. For the CDR3, the DNA is TGTGCCAGCCTGTTAGGACAGGGTGCTGATCAGCCCCAGCATTTT. It translates to CASLLGQGADQPQHF.

The CDR3 is CAWSHKGRQNYGYTF. The CDR3, as DNA: TGTGCCTGGAGCCACAAGGGAAGACAGAACTATGGCTACACCTTC. The chain uses TRBV30 and TRBJ1-2, with D perhaps TRBD1 (5 bases). Per the germline V gene, CDR1 is GTSNPN and CDR2 is SVGIG (reference sequence). The CDR3 has 15 amino acids. The germline V and J ends were trimmed by 3 bases and 2 bases, with 16 bases remaining between them.

The chain carries TRBV21-1 and TRBJ2-7; the D call of TRBD2 is as the table states it, not checked on the DNA. TRBV21-1 is marked as a pseudogene. This CDR3 has 14 residues. The CDR3 region is CASINEATGYEQYF. The DNA of the CDR3 is TGTGCCAGCATTAATGAGGCTACGGGGTACGAGCAGTACTTC.

This clone counts as medium-sized. The chain links TRBV5-4 to TRBJ1-3, with D unclear. Germline V gives CDR1 SGHNT, CDR2 YYREEE (reference sequence). Trimming removed 2 bases from V and 2 bases from J, with 11 bases in between. This CDR3 region has 15 residues. The CDR3 here is CASSFDSVTGNTIYF. CDR3 nucleotides: TGTGCCAGCAGCTTTGATAGCGTCACTGGAAACACCATATATTTT.

The J gene is TRBJ2-2, the V gene TRBV14; unclear D gene. CDR1 and CDR2 from the germline V gene are SGHDN and FVKESK. This CDR3 comprises 15 residues. V lost 2 bases, J lost 2 bases, and 9 bases lay in between. In DNA form, the CDR3 reads TGTGCCAGCAGCCAATTGAACAGAAACACCGGGGAGCTGTTTTTT. Amino acids: CASSQLNRNTGELFF.

This chain uses TRBV27 with TRBJ2-1; no clear D. Germline CDR1 reads MNHEY; CDR2 reads SMNVEV (reference sequence). The CDR3 runs 13 residues. V dropped 6 bases and J dropped 3 bases, with 9 bases sitting between them. In DNA form, the CDR3 reads TGTGCCAGCAGGGAATACAGCTACAATGAGCAGTTCTTC. Amino acids: CASREYSYNEQFF.

The V and J genes are TRBV6-5 and TRBJ1-1, with 7 bases fitting TRBD1. The length of the CDR3 is 13 residues. The trim removed 6 bases at V and 3 bases at J, leaving 4 bases unmatched. Germline loops: CDR1 MNHEY, CDR2 SVGAGI. The CDR3 sequence: CASRPTGYTEAFF. CDR3 nucleotide sequence: TGTGCCAGCAGGCCGACAGGGTACACTGAAGCTTTCTTT.